This T cell receptor (beta chain) was retrieved from a study of cytomegalovirus exposure and HLA in healthy donors. The PCR employed 60 Vbeta primers together with 13 Jbeta primers. Using immunoSEQ multiplex PCR, the repertoire was profiled, and TCRdb retains in-frame clones only, with some absent. The profile shows about 55,000 clones, nearly 85% of them singletons. The CDR3 covers 13 residues. Trimming removed 0 bases from V and 1 base from J, with 4 bases in between. CDR1 is SGHRS, CDR2 YFSETQ, per germline. The source of this sequence is a man under 40 in good health and CMV-seronegative. Sequences were obtained from PBMCs. The chain employs TRBV5-1 and TRBJ1-1; D is uncertain. The CDR3 bases are TGCGCCAGCAGCTTGGGAGAGAACACTGAAGCTTTCTTT. Residues: CASSLGENTEAFF.